The clone carrying this TCR beta chain was detected only a few times. What it binds is not known. Every bit of the isolated RNA underwent reverse transcription, so sequencing read expressed TCRB transcripts. The table came from immunoSEQ multiplex PCR; TCRdb's copy has only in-frame clones and leaves some out. The sample lists 300,000 to 400,000 clones; roughly a tenth were seen once. This entry belongs to a study of beta chain features in type 1 diabetes. Whole-study results and caveats: Across all four CD4+ subsets, people with type 1 diabetes showed modestly shorter TCRB CDR3s.

Using CD45RO/CCR7/CD25/CD127/CD95/CD27, CD4+ naive, central memory, regulatory and stem cell-like memory cells were sorted. Purity (above 95%) was reached by all sorted populations. After removal of 1 base from V and 14 bases from J, the junction contained 10 bases not matched to a gene. Germline loops: CDR1 MNHNS, CDR2 SASEGT. This CDR3 has 14 amino acids. The specimen sequenced was central memory CD4+ T cells from blood. The clonotype originates from a man aged 30 to 39 with type 1 diabetes. The chain is built from TRBV6-1 and TRBJ2-4, with 8 bases lining up with TRBD2. The chain's CDR3 is CASSEGPSGPRKYF. The DNA for the CDR3 is TGTGCCAGCAGTGAAGGGCCTAGCGGGCCACGAAAGTACTTC.